This T cell receptor (beta chain) was found in a study of control samples from healthy donors and cancer patients. The CDR3 length is 12 residues. Germline-derived CDR1 and CDR2 are SQVTM and ANQGSEA. V lost 8 bases and J 2 bases, leaving 11 bases between the germline ends. Profiling relied on immunoSEQ multiplex PCR, and the TCRdb table lists in-frame clones only, not all of them. This table has 130,000 or so clones, about nine tenths appearing once. The sequence derives from a middle-aged man in good health. Input material: blood. The genes are TRBV29-1 and TRBJ2-3; D is undetermined. Here the CDR3 reads CSMIPITDTQYF. CDR3 in DNA: TGCAGCATGATCCCAATCACAGATACGCAGTATTTT.